This T cell receptor beta chain was retrieved from a study of OX40 agonist ivuxolimab in advanced cancers. Data came from immunoSEQ multiplex PCR; TCRdb stores just in-frame clones and leaves some out. The profile shows roughly 79,000 clones, 85% to 95% of them singletons. CDR3 length equals 13 residues. Germline CDR1 and CDR2: PRHDT and FYEKMQ (reference sequence). V is TRBV13 and J is TRBJ2-5; D is uncertain. TRBJ2-7 explains the end of the DNA better; the J call may be wrong. This receptor was obtained from an adult with an advanced solid tumor such as melanoma, head and neck, liver or kidney cancer. This specimen was CD4+ or CD8+ T cells sorted from blood, taken in a trial of the OX40 agonist ivuxolimab. The CDR3 protein is CASSLGRFSEQYF. CDR3 bases: TGTGCCAGCAGCTTAGGCAGGTTTAGCGAGCAGTACTTC.